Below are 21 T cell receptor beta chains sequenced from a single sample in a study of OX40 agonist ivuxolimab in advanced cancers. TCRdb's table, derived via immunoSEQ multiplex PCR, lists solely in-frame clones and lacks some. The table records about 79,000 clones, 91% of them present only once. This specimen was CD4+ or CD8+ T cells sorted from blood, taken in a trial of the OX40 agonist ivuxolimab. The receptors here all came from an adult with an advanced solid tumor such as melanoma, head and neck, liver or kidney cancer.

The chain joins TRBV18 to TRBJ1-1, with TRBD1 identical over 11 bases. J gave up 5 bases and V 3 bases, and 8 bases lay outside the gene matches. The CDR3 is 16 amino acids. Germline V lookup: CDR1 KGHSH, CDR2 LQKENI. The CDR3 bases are TGTGCCAGCTCACCGATCTTCGGACAGGGGGCAACTGAAGCTTTCTTT. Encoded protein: CASSPIFGQGATEAFF. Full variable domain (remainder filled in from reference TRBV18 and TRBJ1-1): NAGVMQNPRHLVRRRGQEARLRCSPMKGHSHVYWYRQLPEEGLKFMVYLQKENIIDESGMPKERFSAEFPKEGPSILRIQQVVRGDSAAYFCASSPIFGQGATEAFFGQGTRLTVV.

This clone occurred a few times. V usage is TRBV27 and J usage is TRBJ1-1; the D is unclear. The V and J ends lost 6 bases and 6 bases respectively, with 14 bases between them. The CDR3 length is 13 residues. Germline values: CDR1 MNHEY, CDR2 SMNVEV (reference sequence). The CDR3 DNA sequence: TGTGCCAGCAGCCATCCGGGCCTCCCTGAAGCTTTCTTT. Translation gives CASSHPGLPEAFF.

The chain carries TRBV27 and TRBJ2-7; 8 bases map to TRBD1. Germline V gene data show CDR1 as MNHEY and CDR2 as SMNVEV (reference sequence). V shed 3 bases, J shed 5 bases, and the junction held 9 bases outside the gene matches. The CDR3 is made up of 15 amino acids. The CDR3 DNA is TGTGCCAGCAGTTTCTCGGGCAGGGGGCTCGACGAGCAGTACTTC. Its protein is CASSFSGRGLDEQYF.

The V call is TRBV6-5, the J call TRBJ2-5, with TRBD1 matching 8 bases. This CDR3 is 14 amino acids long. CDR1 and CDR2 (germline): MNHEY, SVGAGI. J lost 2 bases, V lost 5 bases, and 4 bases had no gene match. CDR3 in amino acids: CASSRQGRQETQYF. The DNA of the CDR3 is TGTGCCAGCAGTCGACAGGGGCGGCAAGAGACCCAGTACTTC.

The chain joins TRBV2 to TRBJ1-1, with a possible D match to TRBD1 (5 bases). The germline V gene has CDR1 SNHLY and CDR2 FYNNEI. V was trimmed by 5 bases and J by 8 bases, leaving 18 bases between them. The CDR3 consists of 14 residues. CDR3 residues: CASSLSQGLGEAFF. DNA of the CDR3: TGTGCCAGCAGTTTAAGTCAGGGTTTGGGGGAAGCTTTCTTT. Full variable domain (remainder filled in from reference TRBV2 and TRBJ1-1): EPEVTQTPSHQVTQMGQEVILRCVPISNHLYFYWYRQILGQKVEFLVSFYNNEISEKSEIFDDQFSVERPDGSNFTLKIRSTKLEDSAMYFCASSLSQGLGEAFFGQGTRLTVV.

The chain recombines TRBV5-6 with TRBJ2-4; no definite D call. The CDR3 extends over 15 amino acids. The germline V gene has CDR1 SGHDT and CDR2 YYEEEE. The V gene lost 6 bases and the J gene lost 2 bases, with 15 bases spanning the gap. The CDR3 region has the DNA TGTGCCAGCAACAAAGACCTGGATTCCAAAAACATTCAGTACTTC. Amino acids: CASNKDLDSKNIQYF.

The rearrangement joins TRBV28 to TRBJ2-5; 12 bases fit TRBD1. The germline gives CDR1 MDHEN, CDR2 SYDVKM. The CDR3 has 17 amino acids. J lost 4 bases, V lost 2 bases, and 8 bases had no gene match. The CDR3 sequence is CASSLRFRDRGPETQYF. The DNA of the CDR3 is TGTGCCAGCAGTTTAAGGTTTAGGGACAGGGGGCCAGAGACCCAGTACTTC.

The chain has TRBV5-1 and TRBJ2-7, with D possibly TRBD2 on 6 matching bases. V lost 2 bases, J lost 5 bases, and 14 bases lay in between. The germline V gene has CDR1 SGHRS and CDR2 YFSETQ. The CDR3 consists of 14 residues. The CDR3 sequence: CASSFGGTEDEQYF. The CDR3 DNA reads TGCGCCAGCAGCTTCGGGGGAACTGAGGACGAGCAGTACTTC.

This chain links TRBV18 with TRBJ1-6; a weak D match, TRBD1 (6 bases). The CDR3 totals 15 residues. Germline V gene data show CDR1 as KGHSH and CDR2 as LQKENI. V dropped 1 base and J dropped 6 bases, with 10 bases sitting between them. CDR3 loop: CASSPRTGINSPLHF. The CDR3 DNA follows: TGTGCCAGCTCACCACGAACAGGGATTAATTCACCCCTCCACTTT.

The CDR3 DNA reads as TGCGCCAGCAGCCGGGGCGGGGGCGCGTCTGGGAACACTGAAGCTTTCTTT. It specifies CASSRGGGASGNTEAFF. The genes are TRBV5-1 and TRBJ1-1, with D possibly matching TRBD1 (6 bases). Germline assignment: CDR1 SGHRS and CDR2 YFSETQ. The CDR3 runs 17 residues. V was cut by 4 bases and J by 1 base, with 20 bases left in between.

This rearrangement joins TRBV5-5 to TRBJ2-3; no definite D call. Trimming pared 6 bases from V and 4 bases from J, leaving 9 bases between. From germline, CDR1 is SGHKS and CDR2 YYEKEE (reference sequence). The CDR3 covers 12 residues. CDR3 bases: TGTGCCAGCACCTTTCGGCCAGATACGCAGTATTTT. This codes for CASTFRPDTQYF.

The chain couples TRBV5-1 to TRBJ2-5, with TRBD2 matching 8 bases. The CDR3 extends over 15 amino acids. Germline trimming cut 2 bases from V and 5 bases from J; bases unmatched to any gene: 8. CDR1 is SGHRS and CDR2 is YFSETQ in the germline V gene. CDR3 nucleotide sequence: TGCGCCAGCAGCTTAGGACTAGCTAGGGTGGAGACCCAGTACTTC. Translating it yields CASSLGLARVETQYF.

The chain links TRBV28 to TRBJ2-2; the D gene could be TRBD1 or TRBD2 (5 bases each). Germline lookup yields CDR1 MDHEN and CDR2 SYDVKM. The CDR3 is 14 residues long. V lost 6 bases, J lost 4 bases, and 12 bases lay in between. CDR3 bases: TGTGCCAGCAGGCCGGGACGGACCACCGGGGAGCTGTTTTTT. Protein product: CASRPGRTTGELFF.

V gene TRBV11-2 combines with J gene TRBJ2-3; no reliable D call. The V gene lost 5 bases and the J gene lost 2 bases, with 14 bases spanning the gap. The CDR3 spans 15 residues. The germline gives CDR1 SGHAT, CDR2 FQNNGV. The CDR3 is CASSPDDPPTDTQYF. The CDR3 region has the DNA TGTGCCAGCAGCCCGGACGATCCCCCCACAGATACGCAGTATTTT.

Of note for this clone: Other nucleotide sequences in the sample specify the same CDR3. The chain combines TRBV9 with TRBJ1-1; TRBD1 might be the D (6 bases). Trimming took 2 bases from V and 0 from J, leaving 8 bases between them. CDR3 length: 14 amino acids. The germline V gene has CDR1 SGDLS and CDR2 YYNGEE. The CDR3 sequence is CASSVGQLNTEAFF. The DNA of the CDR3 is TGTGCCAGCAGCGTCGGACAGTTGAACACTGAAGCTTTCTTT.

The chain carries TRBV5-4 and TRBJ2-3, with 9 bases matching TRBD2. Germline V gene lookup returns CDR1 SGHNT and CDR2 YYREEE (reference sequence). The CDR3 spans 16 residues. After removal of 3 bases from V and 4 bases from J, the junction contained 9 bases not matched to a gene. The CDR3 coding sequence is TGTGCCAGCAGCTATTTAGCGGGAGTAGTGTCAGATACGCAGTATTTT. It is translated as CASSYLAGVVSDTQYF.

Here the CDR3 DNA reads TGTGCCAGCAGCTTAAAACCCCCGGGACAGGGGTTCTACGAGCAGTACTTC. Encoded protein: CASSLKPPGQGFYEQYF. V gene TRBV11-3 combines with J gene TRBJ2-7, with 10 bases lining up with TRBD1. V was pared by 2 bases and J by 3 bases, with 10 bases of the junction left unmatched. CDR3 length equals 17 residues. CDR1 is SGHNT and CDR2 is YENEEA in the germline V gene.

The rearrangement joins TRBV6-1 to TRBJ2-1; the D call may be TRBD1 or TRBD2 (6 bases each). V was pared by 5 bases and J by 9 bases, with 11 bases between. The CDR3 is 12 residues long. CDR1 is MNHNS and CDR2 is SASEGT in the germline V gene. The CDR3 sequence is CASSLGGGEQFF. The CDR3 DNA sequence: TGTGCCAGCAGTCTAGGAGGGGGTGAGCAGTTCTTC.

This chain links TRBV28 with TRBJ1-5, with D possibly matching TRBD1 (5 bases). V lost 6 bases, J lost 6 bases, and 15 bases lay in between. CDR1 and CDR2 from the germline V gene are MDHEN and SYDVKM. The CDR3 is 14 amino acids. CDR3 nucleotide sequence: TGTGCCAGCAGCCGAGGCGGGGGTGTTCAGCCCCAGCATTTT. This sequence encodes CASSRGGGVQPQHF. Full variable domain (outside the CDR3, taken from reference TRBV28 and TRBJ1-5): DVKVTQSSRYLVKRTGEKVFLECVQDMDHENMFWYRQDPGLGLRLIYFSYDVKMKEKGDIPEGYSVSREKKERFSLILESASTNQTSMYLCASSRGGGVQPQHFGDGTRLSIL.

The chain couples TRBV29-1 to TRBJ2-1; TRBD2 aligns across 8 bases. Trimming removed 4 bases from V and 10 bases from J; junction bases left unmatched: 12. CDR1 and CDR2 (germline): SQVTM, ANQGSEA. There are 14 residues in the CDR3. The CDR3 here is CSVVVLAAGMEQFF. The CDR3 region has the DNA TGCAGCGTTGTAGTACTAGCGGCTGGGATGGAGCAGTTCTTC.

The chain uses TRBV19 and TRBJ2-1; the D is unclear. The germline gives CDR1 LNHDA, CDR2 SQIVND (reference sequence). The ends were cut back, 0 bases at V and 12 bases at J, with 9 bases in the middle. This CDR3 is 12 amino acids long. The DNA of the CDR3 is TGTGCCAGTAGTATAGATCCACAGCCGCAGTTCTTC. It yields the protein CASSIDPQPQFF.